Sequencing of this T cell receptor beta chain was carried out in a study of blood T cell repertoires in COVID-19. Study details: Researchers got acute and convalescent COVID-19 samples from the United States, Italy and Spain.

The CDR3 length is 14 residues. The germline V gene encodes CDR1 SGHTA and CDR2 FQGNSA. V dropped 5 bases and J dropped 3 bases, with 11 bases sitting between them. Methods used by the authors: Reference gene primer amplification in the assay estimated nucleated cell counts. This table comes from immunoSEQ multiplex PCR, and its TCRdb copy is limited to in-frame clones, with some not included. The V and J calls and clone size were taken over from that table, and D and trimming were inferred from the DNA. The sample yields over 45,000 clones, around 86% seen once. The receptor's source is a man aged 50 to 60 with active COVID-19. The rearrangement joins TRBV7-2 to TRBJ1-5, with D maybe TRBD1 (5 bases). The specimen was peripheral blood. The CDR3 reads CASSTTGINQPQHF. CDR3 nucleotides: TGTGCCAGCAGCACAACAGGCATCAATCAGCCCCAGCATTTT.